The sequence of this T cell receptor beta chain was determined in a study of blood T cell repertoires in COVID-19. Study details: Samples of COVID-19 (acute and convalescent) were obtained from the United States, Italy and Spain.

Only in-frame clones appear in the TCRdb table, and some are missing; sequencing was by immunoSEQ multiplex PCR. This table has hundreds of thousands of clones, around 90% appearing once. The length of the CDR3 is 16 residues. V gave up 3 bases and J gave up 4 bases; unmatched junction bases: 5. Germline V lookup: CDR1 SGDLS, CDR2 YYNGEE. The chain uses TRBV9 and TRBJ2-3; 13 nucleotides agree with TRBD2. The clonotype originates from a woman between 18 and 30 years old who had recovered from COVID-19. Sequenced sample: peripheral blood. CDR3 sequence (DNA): TGTGCCAGCAGCGGAAGACTAGCGGGAGGTTCAGATACGCAGTATTTT. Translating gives CASSGRLAGGSDTQYF.